This T cell receptor beta chain was found in a study of spatial heterogeneity in lung cancer. On the study more broadly: On average, each unique TCR and UMI combination appeared more than ten times in raw reads.

Time point specified: sample taken at primary tumor resection. Whole RNA from tumor, nontumor lung or frozen PBMC was sequenced unsorted. 55 to 80 TRACERx patients with early, untreated non-small cell lung cancer donated samples. CDR3 length: 11 residues. V was trimmed by 8 bases and J by 7 bases, leaving 13 bases between them. The V gene's germline CDR1 is DFQATT and CDR2 SNEGSKA (reference sequence). Every molecule of TCR cDNA had its own unique molecular identifier. Each CDR3 protein is one row after TCRdb ran MiXCR on the 5' RACE reads. This sample has about 85,000 distinct CDR3 sequences, with about 20% found just once.

The source was PBMCs, collected at surgery. The J gene is TRBJ2-3, the V gene TRBV20-1; D not resolved. The sequence derives from a male donor with early-stage non-small cell lung cancer. CDR3 sequence: CSLGVWNTQYF. The CDR3 DNA follows: TGCAGTCTTGGGGTTTGGAATACGCAGTATTTT.